These T cell receptor beta chains were read from a single sample in a study of CD8+ T cells in alopecia areata. Data came from immunoSEQ multiplex PCR; TCRdb stores just in-frame clones and leaves some out. Altogether approximately 130,000 clones are present, around 45% being singletons, with the ten largest covering over 9.5%. The sample taken for sequencing was NKG2D-low CD8+ T cells sorted from blood. All receptors derive from a human donor with alopecia areata. Both conserved end residues are part of each CDR3. The D gene is left open where the match is weak. Clone size is shown for a subset of rows, as once, few, many or a class of expanded clone.

J gene: TRBJ2-5
clone size: -
V gene: TRBV6-6
D gene: TRBD2
CDR3 protein: CASSYLLAGEETQYF
CDR3 DNA: TGTGCCAGCAGTTACCTACTAGCGGGTGAGGAGACCCAGTACTTC

J gene: TRBJ2-7
clone size: -
V gene: TRBV29-1
D gene: TRBD2
CDR3 protein: CSAVGGGNEQYF
CDR3 DNA: TGCAGCGCCGTCGGGGGAGGGAACGAGCAGTACTTC

J gene: TRBJ1-1
clone size: -
V gene: TRBV5-6
D gene: TRBD1
CDR3 protein: CASRPTGAPEAFF
CDR3 DNA: TGTGCCAGCAGACCTACAGGGGCCCCTGAAGCTTTCTTT

J gene: TRBJ2-6
clone size: -
V gene: TRBV4-1
D gene: -
CDR3 protein: CASSQDRGSGANVLTF
CDR3 DNA: TGCGCCAGCAGCCAAGATCGCGGCTCTGGGGCCAACGTCCTGACTTTC

J gene: TRBJ2-7
clone size: few
V gene: TRBV29-1
D gene: -
CDR3 protein: CSVELGPSQEQYF
CDR3 DNA: TGCAGCGTTGAATTGGGTCCGTCCCAGGAGCAGTACTTC

J gene: TRBJ2-5
clone size: -
V gene: TRBV18
D gene: -
CDR3 protein: CASSPPEGEETQYF
CDR3 DNA: TGTGCCAGCTCACCACCGGAGGGCGAAGAGACCCAGTACTTC

J gene: TRBJ2-1
clone size: -
V gene: TRBV29-1
D gene: TRBD2
CDR3 protein: CSVVRGMNEQFF
CDR3 DNA: TGCAGCGTTGTGCGGGGGATGAATGAGCAGTTCTTC

J gene: TRBJ2-5
clone size: -
V gene: TRBV28
D gene: -
CDR3 protein: CASSLGALTGSGETQYF
CDR3 DNA: TGTGCCAGCAGTTTAGGCGCGCTCACGGGTAGTGGGGAGACCCAGTACTTC

J gene: TRBJ1-2
clone size: -
V gene: TRBV29-1
D gene: -
CDR3 protein: CSVEGNYGYTF
CDR3 DNA: TGCAGCGTTGAAGGGAACTATGGCTACACCTTC

J gene: TRBJ2-3
clone size: -
V gene: TRBV29-1
D gene: -
CDR3 protein: CSVGSAATDTQYF
CDR3 DNA: TGCAGCGTTGGTTCAGCGGCCACAGATACGCAGTATTTT

J gene: TRBJ2-7
clone size: -
V gene: TRBV15
D gene: -
CDR3 protein: CATSRDSPDSPYEQYF
CDR3 DNA: TGTGCCACCAGCAGAGATTCCCCAGACAGTCCCTACGAGCAGTACTTC

J gene: TRBJ2-3
clone size: -
V gene: TRBV6-5
D gene: TRBD2
CDR3 protein: CASSYSREGTDTQYF
CDR3 DNA: TGTGCCAGCAGTTACTCGCGGGAGGGGACAGATACGCAGTATTTT

J gene: TRBJ1-2
clone size: few
V gene: TRBV29-1
D gene: TRBD1
CDR3 protein: CSVETGIGYTF
CDR3 DNA: TGCAGCGTCGAGACAGGGATTGGCTACACCTTC

J gene: TRBJ2-7
clone size: -
V gene: TRBV29-1
D gene: -
CDR3 protein: CSVDGPLNEQYF
CDR3 DNA: TGCAGCGTTGATGGGCCCCTCAACGAGCAGTACTTC

J gene: TRBJ2-7
clone size: -
V gene: TRBV27
D gene: TRBD1
CDR3 protein: CASVDRVSYEQYF
CDR3 DNA: TGTGCCAGCGTGGACAGGGTTTCCTACGAGCAGTACTTC

J gene: TRBJ2-1
clone size: -
V gene: TRBV29-1
D gene: -
CDR3 protein: CSVGGGDDNEQFF
CDR3 DNA: TGCAGCGTTGGGGGCGGAGACGACAATGAGCAGTTCTTC

J gene: TRBJ2-1
clone size: -
V gene: TRBV2
D gene: TRBD2
CDR3 protein: CASKLAESSYNEQFF
CDR3 DNA: TGTGCCAGCAAGCTAGCGGAGAGCTCCTACAATGAGCAGTTCTTC

J gene: TRBJ2-1
clone size: -
V gene: TRBV29-1
D gene: TRBD2
CDR3 protein: CSVEDLAGGYTIAQFF
CDR3 DNA: TGCAGCGTTGAAGACTTAGCGGGAGGCTATACTATTGCGCAGTTCTTC

J gene: TRBJ1-6
clone size: -
V gene: TRBV4-1
D gene: -
CDR3 protein: CASSQGIAASGSPLHF
CDR3 DNA: TGCGCCAGCAGCCAGGGGATAGCCGCGTCGGGTTCACCCCTCCACTTT

J gene: TRBJ2-1
clone size: few
V gene: TRBV29-1
D gene: TRBD2
CDR3 protein: CSVEDPGTSGMYEQFF
CDR3 DNA: TGCAGCGTTGAAGATCCAGGGACTAGCGGGATGTATGAGCAGTTCTTC

J gene: TRBJ1-2
clone size: few
V gene: TRBV29-1
D gene: -
CDR3 protein: CSVEPSTVVFGYTF
CDR3 DNA: TGCAGCGTTGAACCGTCGACAGTCGTGTTCGGCTACACCTTC

J gene: TRBJ2-7
clone size: few
V gene: TRBV27
D gene: TRBD2
CDR3 protein: CASSWRLAGGYEQYF
CDR3 DNA: TGTGCCTCCTCGTGGAGATTAGCGGGCGGATACGAGCAGTACTTC

J gene: TRBJ2-5
clone size: -
V gene: TRBV9
D gene: -
CDR3 protein: CASSGGKSTGETQYF
CDR3 DNA: TGTGCCAGCAGCGGCGGTAAATCGACTGGAGAGACCCAGTACTTC

J gene: TRBJ2-3
clone size: few
V gene: TRBV30
D gene: TRBD2
CDR3 protein: CAWNRGGSGTDTQYF
CDR3 DNA: TGTGCCTGGAATCGGGGCGGGAGTGGCACAGATACGCAGTATTTT

J gene: TRBJ2-3
clone size: -
V gene: TRBV2
D gene: TRBD2
CDR3 protein: CASRALADTDTQYF
CDR3 DNA: TGTGCCAGCAGGGCGCTAGCGGACACAGATACGCAGTATTTT

J gene: TRBJ2-7
clone size: -
V gene: TRBV15
D gene: TRBD1
CDR3 protein: CATSSAIGTGGYEQYF
CDR3 DNA: TGTGCCACCAGCTCCGCCATCGGGACAGGGGGCTACGAGCAGTACTTC

J gene: TRBJ2-7
clone size: few
V gene: TRBV4-1
D gene: -
CDR3 protein: CASSHPGPSYEQYF
CDR3 DNA: TGCGCCAGCAGCCACCCGGGCCCGTCCTACGAGCAGTACTTC

J gene: TRBJ2-2
clone size: few
V gene: TRBV6-4
D gene: -
CDR3 protein: CASSDGRNTGELFF
CDR3 DNA: TGTGCCAGCAGTGACGGTAGGAACACCGGGGAGCTGTTTTTT

J gene: TRBJ1-2
clone size: -
V gene: TRBV7-8
D gene: TRBD1
CDR3 protein: CASSSEGTGNGYTF
CDR3 DNA: TGTGCCAGCAGCTCCGAAGGGACAGGGAATGGCTACACCTTC

J gene: TRBJ2-1
clone size: few
V gene: TRBV5-6
D gene: -
CDR3 protein: CASSLDSGEQFF
CDR3 DNA: TGTGCCAGCAGCTTGGACAGTGGTGAGCAGTTCTTC

J gene: TRBJ2-3
clone size: -
V gene: TRBV29-1
D gene: -
CDR3 protein: CSQDDTSTDTQYF
CDR3 DNA: TGCAGCCAAGACGACACGAGCACAGATACGCAGTATTTT

J gene: TRBJ2-1
clone size: few
V gene: TRBV28
D gene: -
CDR3 protein: CASSLPGDNEQFF
CDR3 DNA: TGTGCCAGCAGTTTGCCCGGGGACAATGAGCAGTTCTTC

J gene: TRBJ2-5
clone size: -
V gene: TRBV9
D gene: -
CDR3 protein: CASSVGGQETQYF
CDR3 DNA: TGTGCCAGCAGCGTAGGAGGTCAAGAGACCCAGTACTTC

J gene: TRBJ2-7
clone size: once
V gene: TRBV30
D gene: -
CDR3 protein: CAWSGPVSYEQYF
CDR3 DNA: TGTGCCTGGAGTGGGCCAGTGTCCTACGAGCAGTACTTC

J gene: TRBJ2-3
clone size: -
V gene: TRBV7-9
D gene: -
CDR3 protein: CASRTTGSTDTQYF
CDR3 DNA: TGTGCCAGCAGGACCACAGGTAGCACAGATACGCAGTATTTT

J gene: TRBJ2-3
clone size: -
V gene: TRBV7-9
D gene: TRBD1
CDR3 protein: CASSSGQGSTDTQYF
CDR3 DNA: TGTGCCAGCAGCTCGGGACAGGGGAGCACAGATACGCAGTATTTT

J gene: TRBJ1-5
clone size: -
V gene: TRBV7-3
D gene: -
CDR3 protein: CASSFGQPQHF
CDR3 DNA: TGTGCCAGCAGCTTCGGTCAGCCCCAGCATTTT

J gene: TRBJ2-5
clone size: once
V gene: TRBV29-1
D gene: TRBD1
CDR3 protein: CSVPDRAETQYF
CDR3 DNA: TGCAGCGTCCCGGACAGGGCGGAGACCCAGTACTTC

J gene: TRBJ2-1
clone size: few
V gene: TRBV19
D gene: -
CDR3 protein: CASSIDPYNEQFF
CDR3 DNA: TGTGCCAGTAGTATAGACCCCTACAATGAGCAGTTCTTC

J gene: TRBJ2-7
clone size: -
V gene: TRBV29-1
D gene: TRBD1
CDR3 protein: CSVAGGSSYEQYF
CDR3 DNA: TGCAGCGTCGCAGGGGGCAGTTCCTACGAGCAGTACTTC

J gene: TRBJ2-7
clone size: -
V gene: TRBV11-2
D gene: -
CDR3 protein: CASSFETLEQYF
CDR3 DNA: TGTGCCAGCAGCTTCGAGACGCTCGAGCAGTACTTC